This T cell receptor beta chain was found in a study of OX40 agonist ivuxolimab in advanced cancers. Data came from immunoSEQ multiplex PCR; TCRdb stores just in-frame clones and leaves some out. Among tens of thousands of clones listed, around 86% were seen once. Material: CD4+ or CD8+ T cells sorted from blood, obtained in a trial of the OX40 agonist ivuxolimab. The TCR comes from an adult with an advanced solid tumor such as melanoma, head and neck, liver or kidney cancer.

Written as DNA, the CDR3 is TGTGCCAGCAGCCCCGGATCGAGGGGAGAGACCCAGTACTTC. Its protein product is CASSPGSRGETQYF. The gene calls are TRBV5-4 and TRBJ2-5, with D perhaps being TRBD1 or TRBD2 (5 bases each). CDR3 size: 14 residues. Germline V lookup: CDR1 SGHNT, CDR2 YYREEE (reference sequence). V lost 4 bases, J lost 4 bases, and 14 bases lay in between.